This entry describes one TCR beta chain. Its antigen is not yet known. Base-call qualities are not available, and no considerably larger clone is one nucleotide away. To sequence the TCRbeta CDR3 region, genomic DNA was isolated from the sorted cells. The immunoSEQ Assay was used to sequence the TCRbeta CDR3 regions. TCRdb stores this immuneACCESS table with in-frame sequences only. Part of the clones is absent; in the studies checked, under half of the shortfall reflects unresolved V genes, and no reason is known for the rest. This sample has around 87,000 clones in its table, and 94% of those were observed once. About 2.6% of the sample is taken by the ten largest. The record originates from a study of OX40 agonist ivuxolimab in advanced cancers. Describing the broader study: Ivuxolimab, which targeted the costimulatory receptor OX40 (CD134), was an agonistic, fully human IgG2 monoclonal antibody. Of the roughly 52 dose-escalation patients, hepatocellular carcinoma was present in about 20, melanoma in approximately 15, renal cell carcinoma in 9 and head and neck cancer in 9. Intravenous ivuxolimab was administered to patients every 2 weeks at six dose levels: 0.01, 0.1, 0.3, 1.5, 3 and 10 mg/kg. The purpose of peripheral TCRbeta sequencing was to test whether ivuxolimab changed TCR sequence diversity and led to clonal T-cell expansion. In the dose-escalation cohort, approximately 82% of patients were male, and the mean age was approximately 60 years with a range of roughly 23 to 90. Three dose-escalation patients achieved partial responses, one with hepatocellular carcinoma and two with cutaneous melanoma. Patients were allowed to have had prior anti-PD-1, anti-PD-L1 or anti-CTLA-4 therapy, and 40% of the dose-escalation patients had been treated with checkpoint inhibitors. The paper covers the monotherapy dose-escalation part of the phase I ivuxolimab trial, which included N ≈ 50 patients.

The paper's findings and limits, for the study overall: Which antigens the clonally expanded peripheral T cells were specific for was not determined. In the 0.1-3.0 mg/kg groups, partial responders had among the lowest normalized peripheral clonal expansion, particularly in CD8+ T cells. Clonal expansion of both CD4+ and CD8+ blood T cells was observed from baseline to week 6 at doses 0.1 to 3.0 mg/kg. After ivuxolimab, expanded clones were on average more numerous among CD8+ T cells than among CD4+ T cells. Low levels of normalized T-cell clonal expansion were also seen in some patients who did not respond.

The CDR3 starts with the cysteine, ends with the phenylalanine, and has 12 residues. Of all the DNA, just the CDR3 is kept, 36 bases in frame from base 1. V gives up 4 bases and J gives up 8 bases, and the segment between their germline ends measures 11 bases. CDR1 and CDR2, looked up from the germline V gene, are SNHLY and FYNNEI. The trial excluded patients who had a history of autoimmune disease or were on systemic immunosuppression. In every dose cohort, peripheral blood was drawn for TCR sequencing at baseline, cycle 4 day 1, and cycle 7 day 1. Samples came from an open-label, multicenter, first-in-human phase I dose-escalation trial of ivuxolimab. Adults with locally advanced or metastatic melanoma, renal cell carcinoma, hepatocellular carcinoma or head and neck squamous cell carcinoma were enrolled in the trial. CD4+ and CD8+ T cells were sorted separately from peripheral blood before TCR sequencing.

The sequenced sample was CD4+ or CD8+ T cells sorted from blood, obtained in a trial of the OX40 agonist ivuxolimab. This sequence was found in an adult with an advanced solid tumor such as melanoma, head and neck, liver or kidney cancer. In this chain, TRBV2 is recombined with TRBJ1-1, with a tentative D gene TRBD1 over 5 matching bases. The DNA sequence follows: TGTGCCAGCAGTGTTGGGGCCCCCGAAGCTTTCTTT. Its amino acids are CASSVGAPEAFF.